Detailed here is one T cell receptor (beta chain). Sequenced by immunoSEQ multiplex PCR; TCRdb stores in-frame clones only, minus some. Of 320,000 or so clones in the sample, 89% were seen once. The source of the sample is a study of blood T cell repertoires in COVID-19. On the study more broadly: Acute-phase and convalescent COVID-19 samples originated in the United States, Italy and Spain.

The V segment lost 5 bases and the J segment 4 bases; nucleotides outside the gene matches: 4. CDR3 size: 15 residues. The germline V gene encodes CDR1 SGHTA and CDR2 FQGTGA. Sequencing was done on a sample of PBMCs or T cells enriched from blood (not recorded which). The chain has TRBV7-3 and TRBJ2-1; 11 bases match TRBD2. The clonotype originates from a man aged 60 to 69 who had recovered from COVID-19. The chain's CDR3 is CASSPGLAEYNEQFF. For the CDR3, the DNA is TGTGCCAGCAGCCCGGGACTAGCGGAATACAATGAGCAGTTCTTC.